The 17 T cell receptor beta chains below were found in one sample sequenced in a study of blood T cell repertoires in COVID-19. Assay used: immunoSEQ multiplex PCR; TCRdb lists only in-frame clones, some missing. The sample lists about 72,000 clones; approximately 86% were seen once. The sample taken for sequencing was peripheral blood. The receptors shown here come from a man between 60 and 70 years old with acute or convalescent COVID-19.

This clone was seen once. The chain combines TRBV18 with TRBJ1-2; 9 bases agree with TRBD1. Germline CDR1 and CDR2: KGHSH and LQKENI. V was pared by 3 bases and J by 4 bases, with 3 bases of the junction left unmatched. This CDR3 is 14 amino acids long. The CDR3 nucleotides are TGTGCCAGCTCACCGTCGACAGGGGGCTATGGCTACACCTTC. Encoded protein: CASSPSTGGYGYTF.

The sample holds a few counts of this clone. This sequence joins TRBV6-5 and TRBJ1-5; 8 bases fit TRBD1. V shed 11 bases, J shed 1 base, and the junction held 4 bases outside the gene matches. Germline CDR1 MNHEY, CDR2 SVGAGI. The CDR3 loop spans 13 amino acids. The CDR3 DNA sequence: TGTGCCGCTGGGGACAGGAGCAATCAGCCCCAGCATTTT. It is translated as CAAGDRSNQPQHF.

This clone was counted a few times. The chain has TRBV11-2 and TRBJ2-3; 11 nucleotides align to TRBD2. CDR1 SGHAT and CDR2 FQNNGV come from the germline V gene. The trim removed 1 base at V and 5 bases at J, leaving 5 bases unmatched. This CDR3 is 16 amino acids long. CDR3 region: CASSLGSGGAVDTQYF. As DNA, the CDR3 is TGTGCCAGCAGCTTAGGTAGCGGGGGGGCCGTAGATACGCAGTATTTT.

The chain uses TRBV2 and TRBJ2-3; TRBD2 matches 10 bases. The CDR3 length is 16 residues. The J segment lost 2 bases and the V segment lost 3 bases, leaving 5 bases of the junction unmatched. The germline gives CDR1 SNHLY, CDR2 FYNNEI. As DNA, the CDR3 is TGTGCCAGCAGTGATGACACTAGCGGGGCCACAGATACGCAGTATTTT. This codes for CASSDDTSGATDTQYF.

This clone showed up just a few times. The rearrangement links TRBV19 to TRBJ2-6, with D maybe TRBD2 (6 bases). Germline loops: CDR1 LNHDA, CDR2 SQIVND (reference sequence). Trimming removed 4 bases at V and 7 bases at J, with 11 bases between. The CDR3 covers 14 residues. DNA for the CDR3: TGTGCCAGTAGTAATGGCGGGGTAGCCAACGTCCTGACTTTC. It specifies CASSNGGVANVLTF.

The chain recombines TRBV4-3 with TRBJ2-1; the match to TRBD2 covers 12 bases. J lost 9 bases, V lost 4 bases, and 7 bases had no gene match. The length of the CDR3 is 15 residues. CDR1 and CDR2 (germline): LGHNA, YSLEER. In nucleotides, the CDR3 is TGCGCCAGCAGCCTTGGACTAGCGGGGTGGGTTGAGCAGTTCTTC. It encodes CASSLGLAGWVEQFF.

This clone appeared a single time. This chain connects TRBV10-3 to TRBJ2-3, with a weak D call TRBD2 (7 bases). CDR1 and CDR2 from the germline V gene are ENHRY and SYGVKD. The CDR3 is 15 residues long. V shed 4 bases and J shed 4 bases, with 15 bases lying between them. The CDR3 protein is CAISAQGGASDTQYF. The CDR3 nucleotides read TGTGCCATCAGTGCGCAAGGGGGGGCATCAGATACGCAGTATTTT.

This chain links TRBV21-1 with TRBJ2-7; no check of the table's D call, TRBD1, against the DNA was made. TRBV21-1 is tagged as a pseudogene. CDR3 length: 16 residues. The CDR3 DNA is TGTGCCAGCAGCAAAGCGGCCGGGACAGGGCTTTGCGAGCAGTACTTC. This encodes CASSKAAGTGLCEQYF.

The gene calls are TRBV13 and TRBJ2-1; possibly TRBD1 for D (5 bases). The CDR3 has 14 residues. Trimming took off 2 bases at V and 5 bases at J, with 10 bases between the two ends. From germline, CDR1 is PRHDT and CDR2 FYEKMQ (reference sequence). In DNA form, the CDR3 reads TGTGCCAGCAGCTTAATGACAGATCACAATGAGCAGTTCTTC. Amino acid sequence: CASSLMTDHNEQFF. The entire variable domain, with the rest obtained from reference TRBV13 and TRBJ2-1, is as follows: AAGVIQSPRHLIKEKRETATLKCYPIPRHDTVYWYQQGPGQDPQFLISFYEKMQSDKGSIPDRFSAQQFSDYHSELNMSSLELGDSALYFCASSLMTDHNEQFFGPGTRLTVL.

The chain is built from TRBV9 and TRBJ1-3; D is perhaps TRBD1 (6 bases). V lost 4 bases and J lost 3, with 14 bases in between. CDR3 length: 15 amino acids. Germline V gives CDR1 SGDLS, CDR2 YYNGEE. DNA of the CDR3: TGTGCCAGCAGCCACCTAACAGGGTATGGAAACACCATATATTTT. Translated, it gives CASSHLTGYGNTIYF.

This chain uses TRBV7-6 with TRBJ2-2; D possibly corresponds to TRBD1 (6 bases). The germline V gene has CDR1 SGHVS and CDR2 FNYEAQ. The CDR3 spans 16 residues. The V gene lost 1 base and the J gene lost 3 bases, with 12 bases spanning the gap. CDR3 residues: CASSLESGVDTGELFF. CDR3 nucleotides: TGTGCCAGCAGCTTAGAGTCAGGGGTTGACACCGGGGAGCTGTTTTTT.

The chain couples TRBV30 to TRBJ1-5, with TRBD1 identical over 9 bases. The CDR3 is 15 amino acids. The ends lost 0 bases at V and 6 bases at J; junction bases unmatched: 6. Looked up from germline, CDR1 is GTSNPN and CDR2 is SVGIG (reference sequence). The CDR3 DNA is TGTGCCTGGAGTGTACTAGGACAGGGGTTTCAGCCCCAGCATTTT. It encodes CAWSVLGQGFQPQHF.

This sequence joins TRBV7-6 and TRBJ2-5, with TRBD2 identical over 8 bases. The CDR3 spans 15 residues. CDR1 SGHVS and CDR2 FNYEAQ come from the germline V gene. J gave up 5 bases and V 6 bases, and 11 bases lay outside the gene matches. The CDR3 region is CASREAPGGEETQYF. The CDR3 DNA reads TGTGCCAGCAGAGAAGCCCCGGGAGGGGAGGAGACCCAGTACTTC.

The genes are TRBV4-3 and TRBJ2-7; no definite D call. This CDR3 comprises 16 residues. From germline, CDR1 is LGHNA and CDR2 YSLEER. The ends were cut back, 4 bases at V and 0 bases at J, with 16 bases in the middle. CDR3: CASSLHLLPDSYEQYF. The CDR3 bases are TGCGCCAGCAGCCTACATCTGCTCCCTGACTCCTACGAGCAGTACTTC.

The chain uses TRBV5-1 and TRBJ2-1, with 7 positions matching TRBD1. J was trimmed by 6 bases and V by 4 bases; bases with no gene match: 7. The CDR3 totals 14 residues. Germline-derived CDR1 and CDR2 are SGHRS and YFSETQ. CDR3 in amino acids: CASSTGDELNEQFF. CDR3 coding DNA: TGCGCCAGCAGCACAGGGGACGAACTCAATGAGCAGTTCTTC.

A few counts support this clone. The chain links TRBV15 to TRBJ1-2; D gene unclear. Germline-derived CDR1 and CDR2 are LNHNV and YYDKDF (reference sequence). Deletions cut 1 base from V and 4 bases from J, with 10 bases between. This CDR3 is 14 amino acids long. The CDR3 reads CATSRGRDPYGYTF. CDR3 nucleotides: TGTGCCACCAGCAGAGGGAGGGATCCCTATGGCTACACCTTC.

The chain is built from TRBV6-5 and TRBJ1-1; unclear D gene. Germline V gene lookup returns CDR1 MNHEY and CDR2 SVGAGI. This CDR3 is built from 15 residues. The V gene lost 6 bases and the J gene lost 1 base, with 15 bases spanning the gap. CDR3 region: CASRIRPSGNTEAFF. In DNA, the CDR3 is TGTGCCAGCAGAATCCGGCCCTCAGGGAACACTGAAGCTTTCTTT.